The rows below give T cell receptor beta chains drawn from one sample of a study of T-cell reconstitution after alpha-beta-depleted transplantation in children. TCRdb analysed the PCR reads with MiXCR anew, one entry per CDR3 protein. The sample consists of about 500,000 distinct CDR3 sequences, about 33% of them appearing once. Specimen: PBMCs from the stem cell graft donor, collected from the stem cell graft. The receptor set was obtained from a human donor who donated a stem cell graft to a child with aplastic anemia. The CDR3 runs from the conserved cysteine through the conserved F or W. The D gene is left open where the match is weak. Part of the rows lack a size; the others show once, few, many or a class for expanded clones.

>TRBJ1-3|TRBV12-3/TRBV12-4|NA|TRBD1
CASSTGAGGNTIYF
TGTGCCAGCAGCACAGGGGCTGGGGGAAACACCATATATTTT
>TRBJ2-1|TRBV12-3/TRBV12-4|NA|NA
CASSLSSDNEQFF
TGTGCCAGCAGTTTAAGCTCCGATAATGAGCAGTTCTTC
>TRBJ1-1|TRBV7-2|few|NA
CASSPWDGMNTEAFF
TGTGCCAGCAGCCCTTGGGACGGCATGAACACTGAAGCTTTCTTT
>TRBJ1-3|TRBV5-1|NA|NA
CASSLGQPGATIYF
TGCGCCAGCAGCTTGGGCCAACCTGGAGCGACCATATATTTT
>TRBJ2-5|TRBV29-1|NA|NA
CSGRRILDEETQYF
TGCAGCGGCCGGAGAATACTAGACGAGGAGACCCAGTACTTC
>TRBJ2-1|TRBV6-1|many|TRBD2
CASSEGLAGANEQFF
TGTGCCAGCAGTGAAGGGCTAGCGGGAGCGAATGAGCAGTTCTTC
>TRBJ2-5|TRBV6-5|NA|NA
CASSYSMLAETQYF
TGTGCCAGCAGTTACTCGATGTTGGCAGAGACCCAGTACTTC
>TRBJ2-5|TRBV14|NA|NA
CASSQVLGLETQYF
TGTGCCAGCAGCCAAGTCTTAGGGTTGGAGACCCAGTACTTC
>TRBJ2-3|TRBV11-1|NA|TRBD2
CASSRIGLAGQGAADTQYF
TGTGCCAGCAGCCGAATCGGACTAGCGGGACAAGGGGCGGCAGATACGCAGTATTTT
>TRBJ2-7|TRBV28|few|NA
CASSSVIYEQYF
TGTGCCAGCAGTTCTGTAATCTACGAGCAGTACTTC
>TRBJ2-7|TRBV7-2|NA|TRBD2
CASSLAAAGGSVVQYF
TGTGCCAGCAGCTTAGCAGCCGCGGGAGGGTCAGTGGTGCAGTACTTC
>TRBJ2-3|TRBV24-1|few|NA
CATSEPGDLTDTQYF
TGTGCCACCAGTGAACCAGGGGATTTGACAGATACGCAGTATTTT
>TRBJ1-1|TRBV29-1|NA|NA
CSVETAKNTEAFF
TGCAGCGTGGAGACAGCCAAGAACACTGAAGCTTTCTTT
>TRBJ1-4|TRBV9|NA|NA
CASSALQQMEQLFF
TGTGCCAGCAGCGCTTTACAGCAAATGGAGCAACTGTTTTTT